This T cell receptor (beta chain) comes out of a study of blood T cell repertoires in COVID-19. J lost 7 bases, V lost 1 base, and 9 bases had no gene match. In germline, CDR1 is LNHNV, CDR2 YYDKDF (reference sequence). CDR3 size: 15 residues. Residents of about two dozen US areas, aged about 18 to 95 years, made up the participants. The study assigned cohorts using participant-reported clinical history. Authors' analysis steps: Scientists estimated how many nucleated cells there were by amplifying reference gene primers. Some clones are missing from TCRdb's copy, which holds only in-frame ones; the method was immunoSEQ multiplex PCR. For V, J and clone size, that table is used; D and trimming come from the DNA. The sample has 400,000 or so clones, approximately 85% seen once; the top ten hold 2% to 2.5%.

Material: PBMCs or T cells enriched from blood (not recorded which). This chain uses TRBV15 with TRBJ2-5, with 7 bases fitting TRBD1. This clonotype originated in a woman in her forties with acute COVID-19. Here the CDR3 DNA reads TGTGCCACCAGCAGAGCTCGGACAGGCGGCGTGACCCAGTACTTC. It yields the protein CATSRARTGGVTQYF.